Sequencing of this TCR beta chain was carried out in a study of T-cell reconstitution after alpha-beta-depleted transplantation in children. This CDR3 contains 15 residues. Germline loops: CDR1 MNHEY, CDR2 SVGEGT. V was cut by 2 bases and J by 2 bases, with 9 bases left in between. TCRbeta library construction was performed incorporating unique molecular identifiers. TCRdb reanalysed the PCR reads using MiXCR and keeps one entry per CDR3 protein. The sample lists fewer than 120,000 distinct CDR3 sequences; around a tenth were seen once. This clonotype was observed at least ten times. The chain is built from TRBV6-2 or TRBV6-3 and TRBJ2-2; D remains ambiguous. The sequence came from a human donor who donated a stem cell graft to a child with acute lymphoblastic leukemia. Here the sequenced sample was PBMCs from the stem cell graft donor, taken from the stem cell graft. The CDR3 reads CASSYAGPNTGELFF. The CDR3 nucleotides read TGTGCCAGCAGTTACGCCGGGCCCAACACCGGGGAGCTGTTTTTT.